The clone carrying this TCR beta chain occurred once. This CDR3 is also generated by other DNA sequences in the sample. Germline loops: CDR1 SGHRS, CDR2 YFSETQ. CDR3 size: 14 residues. Unmatched junction bases numbered 2, after V lost 0 bases and J lost 2 bases. These data originate in a study of blood T cell repertoires in COVID-19. Study context: Sample material is recorded as cDNA or gDNA derived from T cells, B-cell-depleted T cells, or PBMCs.

Under the authors' procedure: Amplifying reference gene primers gave estimates of nucleated cell counts. Sequencing was performed with immunoSEQ multiplex PCR; in TCRdb, only in-frame clones are kept and a portion is missing. For V, J and clone size, that table is used; D and trimming come from the DNA. The repertoire holds some 70,000 clones, with roughly 89% as singletons. V and J are TRBV5-1 and TRBJ2-7; 7 nucleotides align to TRBD1. Material: peripheral blood. This TCR derives from a man aged 45-65 years with active COVID-19. The CDR3 protein is CASSLGQGAYEQYF. The CDR3 bases are TGCGCCAGCAGCTTGGGACAGGGCGCCTACGAGCAGTACTTC.